Below are 16 T cell receptor beta chains sequenced from a single sample in a study of blood T cells in healthy people across ages. A second PCR of about 7 to 12 cycles used a sample-barcoded 5' primer and a J-beta primer mix. TCRdb processed the 5' RACE reads anew with MiXCR; each CDR3 protein has one entry. The sample contains around 800,000 distinct CDR3 sequences, around two fifths of which appear only once. What was sequenced was blood. The receptors here all came from a man between 60 and 75 years old in good health.

This clonotype occurred a few times. CDR3 nucleotides: TGTGCCAGCATATACATCCGGTCCGGGGAGACCCAGTACTTC. This sequence encodes CASIYIRSGETQYF. The genes are TRBV2 and TRBJ2-5; no firm D call. Per the germline V gene, CDR1 is SNHLY and CDR2 is FYNNEI. This CDR3 spans 14 amino acids. V was trimmed by 7 bases and J by 5 bases, leaving 17 bases between them.

This clonotype has only one observation. The CDR3 region has the DNA TGCAGCGCCTGCGACAGGGGGCGCGAGCAGTACTTC. Protein: CSACDRGREQYF. V and J are TRBV29-1 and TRBJ2-4; 10 positions match TRBD1. The J call is in doubt because the DNA end fits TRBJ2-7 better. The CDR3 spans 12 residues. Germline V gene sequence: CDR1 SQVTM, CDR2 ANQGSEA.

This clonotype occurred many times. The chain combines TRBV6-2 or TRBV6-3 with TRBJ2-1; D is ambiguous. Trimming removed 4 bases at V and 0 bases at J, with 10 bases between. CDR1 MNHEY and CDR2 SVGEGT come from the germline V gene. This CDR3 region has 15 residues. CDR3 loop: CASSFRTVSYNEQFF. DNA of the CDR3: TGTGCCAGCAGTTTCAGGACGGTCTCCTACAATGAGCAGTTCTTC.

The chain joins TRBV3-1 to TRBJ2-5; D not resolved. Germline assignment: CDR1 LGHDT and CDR2 YNNKEL (reference sequence). Trimming took off 6 bases at V and 5 bases at J, with 13 bases between the two ends. This CDR3 contains 13 residues. The CDR3 DNA reads TGTGCCAGCAGATTGACCCCCGGGGAGACCCAGTACTTC. Translated, it gives CASRLTPGETQYF.

The CDR3 is CASSYSSPAKNIQYF. The CDR3 nucleotides read TGTGCCAGCAGCTATAGTTCCCCTGCCAAAAACATTCAGTACTTC. The J gene is TRBJ2-4, the V gene TRBV11-3; D gene ambiguous. V lost 4 bases and J 1 base, leaving 11 bases between the germline ends. The length of the CDR3 is 15 residues. Germline assignment: CDR1 SGHNT and CDR2 YENEEA. The whole variable domain, remainder taken from reference TRBV11-3 and TRBJ2-4, is EAGVVQSPRYKIIEKKQPVAFWCNPISGHNTLYWYLQNLGQGPELLIRYENEEAVDDSQLPKDRFSAERLKGVDSTLKIQPAELGDSAVYLCASSYSSPAKNIQYFGAGTRLSVL.

This clonotype was counted a few times. CDR3: CASSFRAQYGYTF. CDR3 nucleotide sequence: TGTGCCAGCAGTTTCAGGGCGCAATATGGCTACACCTTC. The chain links TRBV27 to TRBJ1-2, with a tentative D call TRBD1 (5 bases). This CDR3 is 13 amino acids long. Germline V gene sequence: CDR1 MNHEY, CDR2 SMNVEV (reference sequence). The germline V and J ends were trimmed by 3 bases and 5 bases, with 10 bases remaining between them.

The V gene is TRBV6-5, the J gene TRBJ2-5, with no clear D. Gene TRBJ2-7 matches the end of the DNA better, so the J call may be wrong. Germline V gene sequence: CDR1 MNHEY, CDR2 SVGAGI. The CDR3 is made up of 13 amino acids. Here the CDR3 DNA reads TGTGCCAGCAGTTATCAAAGGAACCACGAGCAGTACTTC. This codes for CASSYQRNHEQYF.

The table lists this clonotype with a few counts. The J gene is TRBJ2-6, the V gene TRBV6-2 or TRBV6-3, with a weak D call TRBD1 (5 bases). The germline V gene encodes CDR1 MNHEY and CDR2 SVGEGT. Trimming left V 6 bases short and J 0 bases short, with 6 bases between. CDR3 length: 14 residues. The CDR3 nucleotides read TGTGCCAGCAGGACAGTCTCTGGGGCCAACGTCCTGACTTTC. Translation: CASRTVSGANVLTF.

There are a few counts of this clonotype. This chain connects TRBV7-2 to TRBJ2-7, with D tentatively TRBD2 (5 bases). The CDR3 totals 14 residues. Germline V gene sequence: CDR1 SGHTA, CDR2 FQGNSA. Trimming left V 5 bases short and J 3 bases short, with 14 bases between. As DNA, the CDR3 is TGTGCCAGCAGCGCCTCCGGAGGTAACTACGAGCAGTACTTC. It yields the protein CASSASGGNYEQYF.

This clonotype was counted only a few times. The V gene is TRBV4-3, the J gene TRBJ1-4; 8 bases line up with TRBD1. V shed 3 bases, J shed 8 bases, and the junction held 11 bases outside the gene matches. Germline V gene lookup returns CDR1 LGHNA and CDR2 YSLEER. This CDR3 has 16 amino acids. CDR3 in DNA: TGCGCCAGCAGCCATGACTGGACAGGGCTTCGGGAAAAACTGTTTTTT. Its translation: CASSHDWTGLREKLFF.

The chain combines TRBV10-3 with TRBJ2-7; D call uncertain. The germline V and J ends were trimmed by 1 base and 2 bases, with 12 bases remaining between them. Germline-derived CDR1 and CDR2 are ENHRY and SYGVKD. This CDR3 is built from 15 residues. Here the CDR3 reads CAISEYSLITYEQYF. Here the CDR3 DNA reads TGTGCCATCAGTGAGTACAGCTTAATAACCTACGAGCAGTACTTC.

Notes on this clonotype: An end of the junction differs from the germline gene, which may be a read error. The chain uses TRBV15 and TRBJ2-1, with 7 bases lining up with TRBD2. The CDR3 consists of 16 residues. In germline, CDR1 is LNHNV, CDR2 YYDKDF (reference sequence). In nucleotides, the CDR3 is TGTGCCACCAGCCGAGACCAAGGGACTACGTACAATGAGCAGTTCTTC. This translates into CATSRDQGTTYNEQFF.

This clonotype was counted once. This may come from a read error, since a much larger clone is one base off. This chain links TRBV5-4 with TRBJ1-2; D is unresolved. CDR1 and CDR2 (germline): SGHNT, YYREEE (reference sequence). This CDR3 is built from 14 residues. The CDR3 sequence: CASSLVGQSYGCTF. The CDR3 bases are TGTGCCAGCAGCTTGGTCGGGCAGAGCTATGGCTGCACCTTC.

This clonotype was detected ten times or more. The chain recombines TRBV10-2 with TRBJ2-5, with D unclear. Germline CDR1 reads WSHSY; CDR2 reads SAAADI. Trimming shortened V by 4 bases and J by 2 bases, and 2 bases separated the two germline ends. The CDR3 extends over 11 amino acids. The CDR3 DNA reads as TGCGCCAGCAGTGGGCAAGAGACCCAGTACTTC. Protein sequence: CASSGQETQYF.

With regard to this clonotype: A much larger clone lies a single base off, so this may be a read error. This chain uses TRBV7-9 with TRBJ2-7; D ambiguous. This CDR3 spans 12 amino acids. Germline values: CDR1 SEHNR, CDR2 FQNEAQ (reference sequence). The CDR3, as DNA: TGTGCCAGCAACTTACGAACCTACGAGCAGTACTTC. It codes for CASNLRTYEQYF.

This chain connects TRBV10-3 to TRBJ2-1; 7 positions match TRBD2. Germline CDR1 ENHRY, CDR2 SYGVKD. The CDR3 length is 15 residues. V lost 3 bases and J lost 3; bases outside the gene matches: 5. CDR3 sequence (DNA): TGTGCCATCAGTGATTCTGGGGGGGGCTACAATGAGCAGTTCTTC. Protein product: CAISDSGGGYNEQFF.